Sequencing of this T cell receptor beta chain was carried out in a study of blood T cell repertoires in COVID-19. Turning to the study itself: Acute and convalescent COVID-19 specimens originated in the United States, Italy and Spain. Nucleic acid was either cDNA or gDNA, and it came from T cells, B-cell-depleted T cells, or PBMCs.

This CDR3 is built from 16 residues. CDR1 is SNHLY and CDR2 is FYNNEI in the germline V gene. V lost 2 bases to trimming and J lost 6 bases; unmatched junction nucleotides: 7. As handled by the study authors: By means of reference gene primer amplification, nucleated cell counts were estimated. Assay: immunoSEQ multiplex PCR; the TCRdb copy retains only in-frame clones and omits some. V and J calls and clone size are copied from that table; D and trimming were computed from the DNA. Of over 75,000 clones in the sample, roughly four fifths were seen once. This receptor was taken from a woman of 80 years or more with acute or convalescent COVID-19. Sequenced sample: peripheral blood. The J gene is TRBJ2-7, the V gene TRBV2; 13 bases are shared with TRBD2. The CDR3, as DNA: TGTGCCAGCAGTGAATTCCGACTAGCGGGAGGTGGCGAGCAGTACTTC. Translated, it gives CASSEFRLAGGGEQYF.